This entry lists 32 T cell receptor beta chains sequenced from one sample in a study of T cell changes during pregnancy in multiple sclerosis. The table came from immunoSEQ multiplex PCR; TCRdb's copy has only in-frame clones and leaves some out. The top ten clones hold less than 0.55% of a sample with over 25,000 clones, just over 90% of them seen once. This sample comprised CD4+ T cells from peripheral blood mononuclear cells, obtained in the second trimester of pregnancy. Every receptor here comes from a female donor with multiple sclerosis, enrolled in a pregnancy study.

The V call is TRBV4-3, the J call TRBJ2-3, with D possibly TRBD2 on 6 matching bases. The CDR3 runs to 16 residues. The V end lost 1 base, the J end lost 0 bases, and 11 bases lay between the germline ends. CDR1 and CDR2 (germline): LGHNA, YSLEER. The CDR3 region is CASSQVWAGSTDTQYF. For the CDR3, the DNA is TGCGCCAGCAGCCAAGTTTGGGCGGGAAGCACAGATACGCAGTATTTT.

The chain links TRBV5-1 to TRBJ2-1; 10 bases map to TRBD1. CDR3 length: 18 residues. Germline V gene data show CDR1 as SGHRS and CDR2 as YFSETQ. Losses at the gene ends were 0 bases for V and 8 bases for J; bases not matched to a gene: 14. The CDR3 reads CASSLAHLGTGDKDEQFF. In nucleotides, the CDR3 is TGCGCCAGCAGCTTGGCCCACCTCGGGACAGGGGATAAGGATGAGCAGTTCTTC.

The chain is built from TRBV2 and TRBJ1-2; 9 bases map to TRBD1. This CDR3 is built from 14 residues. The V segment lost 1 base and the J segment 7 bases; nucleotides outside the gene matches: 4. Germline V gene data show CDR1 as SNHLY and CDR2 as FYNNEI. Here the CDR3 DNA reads TGTGCCAGCAGTGAAGTGGGGACAGGGTTTGGCTACACCTTC. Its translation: CASSEVGTGFGYTF.

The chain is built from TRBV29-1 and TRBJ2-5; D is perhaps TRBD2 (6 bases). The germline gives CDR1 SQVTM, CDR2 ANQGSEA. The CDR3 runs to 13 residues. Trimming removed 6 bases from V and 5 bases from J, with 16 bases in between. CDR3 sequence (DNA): TGCAGCGTGGGAGAGACTAGAAAGGAGACCCAGTACTTC. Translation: CSVGETRKETQYF.

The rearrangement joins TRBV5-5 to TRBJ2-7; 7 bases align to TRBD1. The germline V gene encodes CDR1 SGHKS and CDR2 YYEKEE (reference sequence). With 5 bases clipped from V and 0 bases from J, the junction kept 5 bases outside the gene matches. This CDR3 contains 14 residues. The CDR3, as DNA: TGTGCCAGCAGGGCCGGGACAGCCTCCTACGAGCAGTACTTC. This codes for CASRAGTASYEQYF. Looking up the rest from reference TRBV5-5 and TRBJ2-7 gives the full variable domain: DAGVTQSPTHLIKTRGQQVTLRCSPISGHKSVSWYQQVLGQGPQFIFQYYEKEERGRGNFPDRFSARQFPNYSSELNVNALLLGDSALYLCASRAGTASYEQYFGPGTRLTVT.

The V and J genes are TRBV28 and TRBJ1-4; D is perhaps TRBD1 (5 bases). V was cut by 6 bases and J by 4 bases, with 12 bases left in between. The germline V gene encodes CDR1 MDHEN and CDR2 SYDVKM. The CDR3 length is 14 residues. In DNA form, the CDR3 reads TGTGCCAGCAGCCAGGGTTCCGTTAATGAAAAACTGTTTTTT. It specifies CASSQGSVNEKLFF.

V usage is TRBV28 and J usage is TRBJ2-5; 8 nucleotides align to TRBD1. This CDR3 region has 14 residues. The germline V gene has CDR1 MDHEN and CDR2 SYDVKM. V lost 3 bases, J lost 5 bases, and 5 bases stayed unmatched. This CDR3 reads CASSFGQGPETQYF. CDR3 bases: TGTGCCAGCAGTTTCGGACAGGGTCCGGAGACCCAGTACTTC.

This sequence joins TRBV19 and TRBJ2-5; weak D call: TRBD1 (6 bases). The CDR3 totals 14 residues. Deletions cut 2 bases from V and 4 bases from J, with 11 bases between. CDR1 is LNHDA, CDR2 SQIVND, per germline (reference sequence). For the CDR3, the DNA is TGTGCCAGTAGTATAATAGGGGGATTAGAGACCCAGTACTTC. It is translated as CASSIIGGLETQYF. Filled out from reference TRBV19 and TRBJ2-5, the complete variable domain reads DGGITQSPKYLFRKEGQNVTLSCEQNLNHDAMYWYRQDPGQGLRLIYYSQIVNDFQKGDIAEGYSVSREKKESFPLTVTSAQKNPTAFYLCASSIIGGLETQYFGPGTRLLVL.

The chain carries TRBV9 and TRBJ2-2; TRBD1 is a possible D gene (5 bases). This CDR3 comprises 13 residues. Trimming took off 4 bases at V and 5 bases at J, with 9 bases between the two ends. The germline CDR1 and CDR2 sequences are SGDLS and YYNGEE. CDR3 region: CASSPRVTGELFF. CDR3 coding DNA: TGTGCCAGCAGCCCCAGGGTAACCGGGGAGCTGTTTTTT. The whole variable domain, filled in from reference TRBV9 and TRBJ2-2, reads DSGVTQTPKHLITATGQRVTLRCSPRSGDLSVYWYQQSLDQGLQFLIQYYNGEERAKGNILERFSAQQFPDLHSELNLSSLELGDSALYFCASSPRVTGELFFGEGSRLTVL.

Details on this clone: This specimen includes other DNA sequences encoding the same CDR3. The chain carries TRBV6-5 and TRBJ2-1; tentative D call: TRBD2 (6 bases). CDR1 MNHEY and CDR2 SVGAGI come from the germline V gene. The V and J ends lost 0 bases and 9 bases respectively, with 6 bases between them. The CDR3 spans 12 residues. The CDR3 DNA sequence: TGTGCCAGCAGTTACTCGGGGGGTGAGCAGTTCTTC. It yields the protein CASSYSGGEQFF.

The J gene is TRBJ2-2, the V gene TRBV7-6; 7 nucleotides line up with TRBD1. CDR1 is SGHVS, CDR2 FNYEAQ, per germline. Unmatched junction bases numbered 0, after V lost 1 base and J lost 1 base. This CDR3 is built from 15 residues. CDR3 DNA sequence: TGTGCCAGCAGCTTAGGACAGGGGAACACCGGGGAGCTGTTTTTT. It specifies CASSLGQGNTGELFF. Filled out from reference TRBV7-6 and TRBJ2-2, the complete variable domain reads GAGVSQSPRYKVTKRGQDVALRCDPISGHVSLYWYRQALGQGPEFLTYFNYEAQQDKSGLPNDRFSAERPEGSISTLTIQRTEQRDSAMYRCASSLGQGNTGELFFGEGSRLTVL.

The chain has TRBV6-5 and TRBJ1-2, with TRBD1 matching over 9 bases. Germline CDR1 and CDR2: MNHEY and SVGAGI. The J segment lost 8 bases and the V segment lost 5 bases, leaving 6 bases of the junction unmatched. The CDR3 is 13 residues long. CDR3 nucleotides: TGTGCCAGCAGTCTGGACAGGGGTAGGGGCTACACCTTC. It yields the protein CASSLDRGRGYTF.

This CDR3 is CASSLGGALAGKYNEQFF. CDR3 bases: TGTGCCAGCAGCTTAGGGGGGGCCCTAGCGGGAAAGTACAATGAGCAGTTCTTC. The chain combines TRBV7-2 with TRBJ2-1, with 9 positions matching TRBD2. Trimming at V came to 1 base and at J to 4 bases, leaving 11 bases not matched to a gene. Looked up from germline, CDR1 is SGHTA and CDR2 is FQGNSA. The CDR3 is made up of 18 amino acids.

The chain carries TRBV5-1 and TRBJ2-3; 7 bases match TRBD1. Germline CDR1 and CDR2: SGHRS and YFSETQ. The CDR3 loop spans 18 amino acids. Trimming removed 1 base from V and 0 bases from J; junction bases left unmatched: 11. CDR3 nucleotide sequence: TGCGCCAGCAGCTTGATCACCGGGACAGAGACTAGCACAGATACGCAGTATTTT. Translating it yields CASSLITGTETSTDTQYF.

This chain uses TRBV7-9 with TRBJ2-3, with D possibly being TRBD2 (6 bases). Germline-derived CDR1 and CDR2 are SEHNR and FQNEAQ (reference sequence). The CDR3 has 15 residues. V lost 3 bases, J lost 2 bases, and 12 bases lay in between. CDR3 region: CASSLGDLDTDTQYF. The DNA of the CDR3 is TGTGCCAGCAGCTTGGGGGACTTAGACACAGATACGCAGTATTTT. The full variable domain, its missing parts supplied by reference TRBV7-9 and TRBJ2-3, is DTGVSQNPRHKITKRGQNVTFRCDPISEHNRLYWYRQTLGQGPEFLTYFQNEAQLEKSRLLSDRFSAERPKGSFSTLEIQRTEQGDSAMYLCASSLGDLDTDTQYFGPGTRLTVL.

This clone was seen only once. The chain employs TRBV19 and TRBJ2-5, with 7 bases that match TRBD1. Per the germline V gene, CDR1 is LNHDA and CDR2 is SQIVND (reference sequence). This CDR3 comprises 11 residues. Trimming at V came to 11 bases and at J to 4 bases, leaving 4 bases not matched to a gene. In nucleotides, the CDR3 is TGTGCCTGCAGACAGGGAGAGACCCAGTACTTC. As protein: CACRQGETQYF.

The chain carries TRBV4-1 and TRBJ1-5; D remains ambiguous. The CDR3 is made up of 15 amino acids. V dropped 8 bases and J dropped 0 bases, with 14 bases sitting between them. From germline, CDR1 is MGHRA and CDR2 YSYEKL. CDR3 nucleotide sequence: TGCGCCAGCGAAAAAGGCGACATTAGCAATCAGCCCCAGCATTTT. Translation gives CASEKGDISNQPQHF.

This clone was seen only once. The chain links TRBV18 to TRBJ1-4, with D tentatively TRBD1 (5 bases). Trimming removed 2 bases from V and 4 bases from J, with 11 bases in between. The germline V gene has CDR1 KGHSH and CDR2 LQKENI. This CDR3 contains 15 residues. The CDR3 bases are TGTGCCAGCTCACCAGGAGGGGTCGGTAATGAAAAACTGTTTTTT. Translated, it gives CASSPGGVGNEKLFF.

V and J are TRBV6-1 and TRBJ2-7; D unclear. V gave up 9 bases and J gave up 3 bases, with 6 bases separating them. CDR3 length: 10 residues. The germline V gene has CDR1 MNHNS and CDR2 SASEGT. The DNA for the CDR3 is TGTGCCAGTGACAACTACGAGCAGTACTTC. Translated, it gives CASDNYEQYF.

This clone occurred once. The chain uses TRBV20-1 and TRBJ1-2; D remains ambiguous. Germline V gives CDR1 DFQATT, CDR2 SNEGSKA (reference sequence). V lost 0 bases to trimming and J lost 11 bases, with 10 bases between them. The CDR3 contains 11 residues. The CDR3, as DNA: TGCAGTGCTAGAGAGGCTTGGGAGTACACCTTC. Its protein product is CSAREAWEYTF.

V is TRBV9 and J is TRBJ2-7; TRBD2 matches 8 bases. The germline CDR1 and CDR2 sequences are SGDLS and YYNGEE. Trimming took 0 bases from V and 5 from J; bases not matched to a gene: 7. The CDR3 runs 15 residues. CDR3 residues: CASSVGSGSYHEQYF. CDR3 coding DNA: TGTGCCAGCAGCGTAGGAAGCGGGAGCTATCACGAGCAGTACTTC.

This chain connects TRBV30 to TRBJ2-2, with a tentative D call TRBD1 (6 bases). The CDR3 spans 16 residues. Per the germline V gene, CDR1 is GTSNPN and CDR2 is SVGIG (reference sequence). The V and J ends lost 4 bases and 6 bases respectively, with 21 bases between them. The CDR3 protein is CAWKSPRAGGPGELFF. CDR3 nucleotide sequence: TGTGCCTGGAAGTCCCCTCGGGCTGGGGGCCCCGGGGAGCTGTTTTTT.

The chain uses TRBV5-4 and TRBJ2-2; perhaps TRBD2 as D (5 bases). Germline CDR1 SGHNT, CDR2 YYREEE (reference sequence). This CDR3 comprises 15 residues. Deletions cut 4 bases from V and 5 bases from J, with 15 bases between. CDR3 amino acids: CASSRESLGTGELFF. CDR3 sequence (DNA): TGTGCCAGCAGCCGGGAATCTTTGGGGACCGGGGAGCTGTTTTTT. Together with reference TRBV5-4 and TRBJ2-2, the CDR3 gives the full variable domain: ETGVTQSPTHLIKTRGQQVTLRCSSQSGHNTVSWYQQALGQGPQFIFQYYREEENGRGNFPPRFSGLQFPNYSSELNVNALELDDSALYLCASSRESLGTGELFFGEGSRLTVL.

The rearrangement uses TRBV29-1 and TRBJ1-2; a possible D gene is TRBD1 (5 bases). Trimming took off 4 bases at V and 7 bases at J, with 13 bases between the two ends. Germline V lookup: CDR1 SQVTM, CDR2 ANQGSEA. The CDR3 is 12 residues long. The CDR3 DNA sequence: TGCAGCGTTGTGAGGAGGGGCGGTGGCTACACCTTC. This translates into CSVVRRGGGYTF. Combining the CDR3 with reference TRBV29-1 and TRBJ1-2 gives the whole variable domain SAVISQKPSRDICQRGTSLTIQCQVDSQVTMMFWYRQQPGQSLTLIATANQGSEATYESGFVIDKFPISRPNLTFSTLTVSNMSPEDSSIYLCSVVRRGGGYTFGSGTRLTVV.

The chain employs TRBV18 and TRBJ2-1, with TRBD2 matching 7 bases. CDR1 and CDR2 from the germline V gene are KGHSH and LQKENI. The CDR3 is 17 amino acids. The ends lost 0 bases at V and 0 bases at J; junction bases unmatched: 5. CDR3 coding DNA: TGTGCCAGCTCACCACCGCTAGCGGTCAGCTCCTACAATGAGCAGTTCTTC. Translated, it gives CASSPPLAVSSYNEQFF. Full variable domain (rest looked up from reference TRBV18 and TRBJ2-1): NAGVMQNPRHLVRRRGQEARLRCSPMKGHSHVYWYRQLPEEGLKFMVYLQKENIIDESGMPKERFSAEFPKEGPSILRIQQVVRGDSAAYFCASSPPLAVSSYNEQFFGPGTRLTVL.

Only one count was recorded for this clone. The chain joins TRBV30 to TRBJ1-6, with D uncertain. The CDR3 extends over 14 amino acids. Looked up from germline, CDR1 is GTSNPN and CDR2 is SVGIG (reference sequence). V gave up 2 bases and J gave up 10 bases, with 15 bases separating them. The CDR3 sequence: CAWSQTEPGSPLHF. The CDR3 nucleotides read TGTGCCTGGAGTCAAACCGAACCGGGGTCACCCCTCCACTTT.

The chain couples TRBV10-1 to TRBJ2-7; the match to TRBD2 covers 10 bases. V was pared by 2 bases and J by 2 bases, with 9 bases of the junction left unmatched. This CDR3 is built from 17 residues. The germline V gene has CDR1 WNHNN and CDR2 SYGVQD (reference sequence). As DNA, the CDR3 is TGCGCCAGCAGTGAGCCCTCGGAGGGGACTAGCGCCTACGAGCAGTACTTC. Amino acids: CASSEPSEGTSAYEQYF.

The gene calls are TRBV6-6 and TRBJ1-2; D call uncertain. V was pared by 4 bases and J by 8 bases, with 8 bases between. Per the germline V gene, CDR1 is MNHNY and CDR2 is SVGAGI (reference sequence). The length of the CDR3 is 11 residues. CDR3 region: CASSSSGGYTF. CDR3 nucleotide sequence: TGTGCCAGCAGTTCGTCCGGGGGCTACACCTTC.

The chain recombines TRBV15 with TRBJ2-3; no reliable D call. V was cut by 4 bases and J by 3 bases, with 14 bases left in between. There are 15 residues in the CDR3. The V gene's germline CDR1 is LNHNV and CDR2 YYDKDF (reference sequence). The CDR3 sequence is CATSILVPRTDTQYF. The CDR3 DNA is TGTGCCACCAGCATCCTGGTCCCCAGGACAGATACGCAGTATTTT.

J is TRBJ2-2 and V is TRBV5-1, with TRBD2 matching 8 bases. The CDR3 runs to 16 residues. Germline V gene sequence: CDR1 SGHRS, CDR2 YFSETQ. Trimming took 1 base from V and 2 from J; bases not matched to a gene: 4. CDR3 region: CASSLWAGGNTGELFF. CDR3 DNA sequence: TGCGCCAGCAGCTTGTGGGCGGGAGGAAACACCGGGGAGCTGTTTTTT.

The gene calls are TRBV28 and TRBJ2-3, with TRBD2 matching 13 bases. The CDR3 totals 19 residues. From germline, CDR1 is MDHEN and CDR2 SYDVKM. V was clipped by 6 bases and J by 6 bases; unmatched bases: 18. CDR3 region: CASSSLWTSGGGEEDTQYF. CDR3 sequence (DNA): TGTGCCAGCAGCAGCCTGTGGACTAGCGGGGGTGGGGAGGAGGATACGCAGTATTTT.

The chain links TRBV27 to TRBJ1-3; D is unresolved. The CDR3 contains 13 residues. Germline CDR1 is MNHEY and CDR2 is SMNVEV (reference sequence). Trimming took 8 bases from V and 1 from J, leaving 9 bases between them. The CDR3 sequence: CASRERSGNTIYF. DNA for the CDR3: TGTGCCAGCCGGGAACGGTCTGGAAACACCATATATTTT.